The TCR beta chain described here comes from a study of blood T cell repertoires in COVID-19. Turning to the study itself: Sources were T cells, B-cell-depleted T cells, or PBMCs; the material itself was cDNA or gDNA.

Everyone who took part was roughly 18 to 89 years old, and they came from about 25 US areas. Participant reports of clinical history set cohort assignment. Original handling: Estimation of nucleated cell counts relied on the amplification of reference gene primers. Some clones are missing from TCRdb's copy, which holds only in-frame ones; the method was immunoSEQ multiplex PCR. V and J calls and clone size come straight from that table; D and trimming were deduced from the DNA. The data show 250,000 or so clones, 75% to 95% seen once. The germline V gene encodes CDR1 MGHRA and CDR2 YSYEKL. The CDR3 runs 18 residues. The V and J ends lost 0 bases and 9 bases, in that order; junction bases with no gene match: 13.

The V gene is TRBV4-1, the J gene TRBJ2-2; 10 positions agree with TRBD2. The receptor's source is a man aged 40-49 years who had been exposed to COVID-19. Sequenced material: PBMCs or T cells enriched from blood (not recorded which). CDR3 residues: CASSQDRPLIAGGRELFF. The CDR3 DNA reads as TGCGCCAGCAGCCAAGATCGCCCCCTCATAGCGGGAGGTAGGGAGCTGTTTTTT.